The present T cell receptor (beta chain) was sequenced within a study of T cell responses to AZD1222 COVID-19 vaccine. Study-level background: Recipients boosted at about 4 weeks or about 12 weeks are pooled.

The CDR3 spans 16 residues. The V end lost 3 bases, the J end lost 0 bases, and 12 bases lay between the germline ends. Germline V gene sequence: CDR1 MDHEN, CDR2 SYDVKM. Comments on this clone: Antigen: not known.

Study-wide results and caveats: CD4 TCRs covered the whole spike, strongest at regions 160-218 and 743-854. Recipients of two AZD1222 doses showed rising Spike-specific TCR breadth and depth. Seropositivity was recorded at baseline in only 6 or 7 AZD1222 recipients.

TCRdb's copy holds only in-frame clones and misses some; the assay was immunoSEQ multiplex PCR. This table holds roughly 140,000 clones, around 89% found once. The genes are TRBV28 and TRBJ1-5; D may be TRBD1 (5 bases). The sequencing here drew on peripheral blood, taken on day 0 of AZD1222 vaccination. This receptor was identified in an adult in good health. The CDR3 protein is CASSFIGGASNQPQHF. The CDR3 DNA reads TGTGCCAGCAGTTTTATCGGGGGTGCTAGCAATCAGCCCCAGCATTTT.